A single sample gave rise to the 26 T cell receptor beta chains below, sequenced in a study of cytomegalovirus exposure and HLA in healthy donors. PCR was performed using 60 Vbeta and 13 Jbeta primers. The repertoire was sequenced with immunoSEQ multiplex PCR; TCRdb's copy has only in-frame clones and lacks some. The data show 200,000 to 300,000 clones, 84% seen once. Material: PBMCs. The origin of the receptors is a woman aged 40 to 49 in good health and CMV-seropositive.

The chain couples TRBV28 to TRBJ2-1; 14 bases are a match to TRBD2. The CDR3 runs to 16 residues. V gave up 4 bases and J gave up 6 bases; unmatched junction bases: 5. CDR1 and CDR2 from the germline V gene are MDHEN and SYDVKM. The CDR3 DNA follows: TGTGCCAGCAGTTCCCCCGGGACTAGCGGGAGCAATGAGCAGTTCTTC. Its protein is CASSSPGTSGSNEQFF.

The chain recombines TRBV28 with TRBJ1-4; D not certain. V was clipped by 3 bases and J by 7 bases, with 6 bases between them. CDR1 is MDHEN and CDR2 is SYDVKM in the germline V gene. The CDR3 contains 12 residues. The CDR3 is CASSFEGEKLFF. CDR3 bases: TGTGCCAGCAGTTTTGAGGGTGAAAAACTGTTTTTT.

The chain recombines TRBV5-4 with TRBJ1-4; TRBD1 matches 8 bases. The CDR3 consists of 14 residues. CDR1 and CDR2 from the germline V gene are SGHNT and YYREEE (reference sequence). Trimming removed 7 bases from V and 8 bases from J; junction bases left unmatched: 10. The CDR3 coding sequence is TGTGCCAGCGGATTTTGGGGGGACAGGGAAAAACTGTTTTTT. Encoded protein: CASGFWGDREKLFF.

In this sample, this clone turned up once. The chain uses TRBV7-9 and TRBJ2-7, with D maybe TRBD1 (5 bases). The CDR3 runs to 11 residues. V lost 1 base and J lost 7, with 5 bases in between. Germline-derived CDR1 and CDR2 are SEHNR and FQNEAQ (reference sequence). Written as DNA, the CDR3 is TGTGCCAGCAGCTTAGGGACAGAGCAGTACTTC. Its translation is CASSLGTEQYF. Drawing the rest from reference TRBV7-9 and TRBJ2-7, the complete variable domain is DTGVSQNPRHKITKRGQNVTFRCDPISEHNRLYWYRQTLGQGPEFLTYFQNEAQLEKSRLLSDRFSAERPKGSFSTLEIQRTEQGDSAMYLCASSLGTEQYFGPGTRLTVT.

V usage is TRBV11-3 and J usage is TRBJ1-2; D perhaps matches TRBD1 (6 bases). The CDR3 totals 15 residues. Trimming stripped 1 base from V and 6 bases from J, with 15 bases between. Germline CDR1 SGHNT, CDR2 YENEEA. In nucleotides, the CDR3 is TGTGCCAGCAGCTTAGGAGCCAGGGGAGTGGATGGCTACACCTTC. It specifies CASSLGARGVDGYTF.

This clone is a singleton in its sample. The chain combines TRBV19 with TRBJ2-6, with a possible D match to TRBD2 (6 bases). Between the trimmed V and J ends, which lost 9 bases and 2 bases, there was a span of 11 bases. The CDR3 is made up of 14 amino acids. Germline CDR1 is LNHDA and CDR2 is SQIVND (reference sequence). CDR3: CASNGGTGANVLTF. CDR3 nucleotides: TGTGCCAGCAACGGAGGGACTGGGGCCAACGTCCTGACTTTC.

The chain employs TRBV27 and TRBJ2-7; 9 nucleotides match TRBD1. The V gene end was trimmed by 6 bases and the J gene end by 2 bases; junction bases not matched to a gene: 8. Germline loops: CDR1 MNHEY, CDR2 SMNVEV (reference sequence). This CDR3 is 15 amino acids long. The CDR3 region is CASSPGTGRTYEQYF. The CDR3, as DNA: TGTGCCAGCAGCCCTGGGACAGGGAGGACCTACGAGCAGTACTTC.

The V call is TRBV7-2, the J call TRBJ2-5; 7 bases match TRBD1. Germline CDR1 and CDR2: SGHTA and FQGNSA. The CDR3 contains 15 residues. V trimming: 1 base; J trimming: 11 bases; junction bases outside the gene matches: 13. Here the CDR3 DNA reads TGTGCCAGCAGCTTAGGGGAACAGGGGTTGGGAGAGCAGTACTTC. Protein product: CASSLGEQGLGEQYF.

The rearrangement joins TRBV27 to TRBJ2-7; D possibly corresponds to TRBD2 (6 bases). V lost 4 bases to trimming and J lost 2 bases, with 12 bases between them. Germline loops: CDR1 MNHEY, CDR2 SMNVEV (reference sequence). The CDR3 has 14 amino acids. The CDR3 coding sequence is TGTGCCAGCAGTTCAGGCGGGACTGCCTACGAGCAGTACTTC. It specifies CASSSGGTAYEQYF.

V gene TRBV19 combines with J gene TRBJ2-1; 13 bases line up with TRBD2. Germline trimming cut 5 bases from V and 12 bases from J; bases unmatched to any gene: 13. The CDR3 is 16 residues long. The germline CDR1 and CDR2 sequences are LNHDA and SQIVND (reference sequence). The CDR3, as DNA: TGTGCCAGTAGTCCCGTCCCGGGACTAGCGGGAACGGGGCAGTTCTTC. Its protein is CASSPVPGLAGTGQFF.

The chain combines TRBV9 with TRBJ1-1; no firm D call. CDR1 SGDLS and CDR2 YYNGEE come from the germline V gene. V shed 1 base and J shed 4 bases, with 8 bases lying between them. CDR3 size: 13 residues. The CDR3 protein is CASSVMEATEAFF. CDR3 bases: TGTGCCAGCAGCGTAATGGAGGCCACTGAAGCTTTCTTT.

This chain links TRBV19 with TRBJ2-7, with 8 bases aligning to TRBD2. Germline V gene data show CDR1 as LNHDA and CDR2 as SQIVND (reference sequence). V gave up 4 bases and J gave up 3 bases; unmatched junction bases: 8. The CDR3 totals 15 residues. The CDR3 spells CASSKAAGGSYEQYF. Written as DNA, the CDR3 is TGTGCCAGTAGTAAGGCGGCGGGAGGAAGCTACGAGCAGTACTTC.

This clone was seen once. This chain links TRBV10-1 with TRBJ1-5; 10 positions match TRBD1. Germline values: CDR1 WNHNN, CDR2 SYGVQD (reference sequence). Losses at the gene ends were 0 bases for V and 6 bases for J; bases not matched to a gene: 11. The CDR3 covers 18 residues. CDR3 DNA: TGCGCCAGCAGTGAGTCGAGACCGTTGGGACAGGGGTTTCAGCCCCAGCATTTT. This translates into CASSESRPLGQGFQPQHF.

The gene calls are TRBV7-2 and TRBJ1-3; 7 nucleotides align to TRBD1. Germline CDR1 SGHTA, CDR2 FQGNSA. The CDR3 is made up of 16 amino acids. With V trimmed by 3 bases and J by 3 bases, 8 bases remained unmatched. CDR3 residues: CASSFRTWDSGNTIYF. CDR3 coding DNA: TGTGCCAGCAGCTTCAGGACCTGGGACAGTGGAAACACCATATATTTT.

The J gene is TRBJ2-7, the V gene TRBV7-9, with TRBD1 matching over 7 bases. The CDR3 length is 12 residues. With 5 bases clipped from V and 5 bases from J, the junction kept 3 bases outside the gene matches. Germline V gene sequence: CDR1 SEHNR, CDR2 FQNEAQ (reference sequence). CDR3 loop: CASSLQGNEQYF. Here the CDR3 DNA reads TGTGCCAGCAGCCTACAGGGGAACGAGCAGTACTTC. Combining the CDR3 with reference TRBV7-9 and TRBJ2-7 gives the whole variable domain DTGVSQNPRHKITKRGQNVTFRCDPISEHNRLYWYRQTLGQGPEFLTYFQNEAQLEKSRLLSDRFSAERPKGSFSTLEIQRTEQGDSAMYLCASSLQGNEQYFGPGTRLTVT.

This clone showed up just once. CDR3: CASSLVGTWAREQFF. As DNA, the CDR3 is TGTGCCAGCAGCTTAGTAGGGACTTGGGCAAGAGAGCAGTTCTTC. The rearrangement joins TRBV11-1 to TRBJ2-1; D might be TRBD2 (6 bases). The ends were cut back, 1 base at V and 10 bases at J, with 17 bases in the middle. Germline CDR1 reads SGHAT; CDR2 reads FQDESV (reference sequence). This CDR3 has 15 residues.

This chain uses TRBV7-2 with TRBJ2-5, with D perhaps TRBD1 (5 bases). Trimming took 6 bases from V and 5 from J, leaving 13 bases between them. From germline, CDR1 is SGHTA and CDR2 FQGNSA. The CDR3 has 13 amino acids. This CDR3 reads CASSWGRSETQYF. Here the CDR3 DNA reads TGTGCCAGCAGTTGGGGCAGGTCGGAGACCCAGTACTTC. Supplemented by reference TRBV7-2 and TRBJ2-5, the full variable domain reads GAGVSQSPSNKVTEKGKDVELRCDPISGHTALYWYRQSLGQGLEFLIYFQGNSAPDKSGLPSDRFSAERTGGSVSTLTIQRTQQEDSAVYLCASSWGRSETQYFGPGTRLLVL.

CDR3 DNA sequence: TGCGCCAGCAGCCAAGACTCAAACAGGGAAAAACTGTTTTTT. Translating gives CASSQDSNREKLFF. The rearrangement links TRBV4-1 to TRBJ1-4, with D perhaps TRBD1 (5 bases). The V end lost 0 bases, the J end lost 8 bases, and 10 bases lay between the germline ends. The CDR3 runs 14 residues. Germline V gives CDR1 MGHRA, CDR2 YSYEKL.

This chain links TRBV5-1 with TRBJ2-3; no reliable D call. The CDR3 runs 15 residues. The V gene's germline CDR1 is SGHRS and CDR2 YFSETQ. The V end was cut by 4 bases, the J end by 2 bases, with 14 bases between. The CDR3 protein is CASSPVPGPTDTQYF. The CDR3 nucleotides are TGCGCCAGCAGCCCAGTCCCAGGCCCCACAGATACGCAGTATTTT. The full variable domain, completed using reference TRBV5-1 and TRBJ2-3, is KAGVTQTPRYLIKTRGQQVTLSCSPISGHRSVSWYQQTPGQGLQFLFEYFSETQRNKGNFPGRFSGRQFSNSRSEMNVSTLELGDSALYLCASSPVPGPTDTQYFGPGTRLTVL.

The chain joins TRBV5-1 to TRBJ1-4; no definite D call. The V end lost 0 bases, the J end lost 6 bases, and 6 bases lay between the germline ends. Germline loops: CDR1 SGHRS, CDR2 YFSETQ. The length of the CDR3 is 13 residues. The CDR3, as DNA: TGCGCCAGCAGCTTGGCCCCAGATGAAAAACTGTTTTTT. Translated: CASSLAPDEKLFF.

This clone occurred once. V and J are TRBV25-1 and TRBJ1-2, with 7 nucleotides matching TRBD1. The junction had 10 bases not matched to a gene; V was cut back by 1 base and J by 8 bases. Germline CDR1 MGHDK, CDR2 SYGVNS. The CDR3 length is 15 residues. Here the CDR3 DNA reads TGTGCCAGCAGTGAATTGGGTGGGACAGAGCTGGGCTACACCTTC. It codes for CASSELGGTELGYTF.

This clone was seen a single time. The gene calls are TRBV7-2 and TRBJ2-7; 11 nucleotides align to TRBD2. The CDR3 is 17 amino acids. J was trimmed by 5 bases and V by 3 bases; bases with no gene match: 12. CDR1 and CDR2 (germline): SGHTA, FQGNSA. The CDR3: CASSLEVLAGGPHEQYF. The CDR3 DNA is TGTGCCAGCAGCTTGGAAGTCTTAGCGGGAGGGCCCCACGAGCAGTACTTC.

The rearrangement joins TRBV6-1 to TRBJ1-5, with a possible D match to TRBD1 (5 bases). Trimming cost V 7 bases and J 0 bases, with 13 bases left between them. Germline V CDR1 and CDR2: MNHNS, SASEGT. The CDR3 consists of 15 residues. Here the CDR3 reads CASKTDRNSNQPQHF. DNA for the CDR3: TGTGCCAGCAAGACCGACAGAAATAGCAATCAGCCCCAGCATTTT.

The chain has TRBV30 and TRBJ2-7, with D perhaps matching TRBD2 (7 bases). Germline values: CDR1 GTSNPN, CDR2 SVGIG (reference sequence). V lost 0 bases and J lost 0, with 12 bases in between. This CDR3 has 15 amino acids. In DNA, the CDR3 is TGTGCCTGGAGTGTCGGGGGGCTGAGCTCCTACGAGCAGTACTTC. Translating gives CAWSVGGLSSYEQYF.

Note on this clone: Compared with germline, one end of the junction differs, possibly owing to a read error. J is TRBJ2-3 and V is TRBV7-9; TRBD2 might be the D (5 bases). This CDR3 comprises 14 residues. The germline V gene encodes CDR1 SEHNR and CDR2 FQNEAQ (reference sequence). The CDR3 DNA is TGTTCCAGCAGCTTACTCGCTAGCTCAGATACGCAGTATTTT. Translation gives CSSSLLASSDTQYF.

The rearrangement links TRBV9 to TRBJ2-3, with 8 bases fitting TRBD2. Looked up from germline, CDR1 is SGDLS and CDR2 is YYNGEE. The CDR3 runs 16 residues. The trim removed 4 bases at V and 3 bases at J, leaving 10 bases unmatched. The CDR3 spells CASSLRLVAGTDTQYF. In nucleotides, the CDR3 is TGTGCCAGCAGCCTCAGATTGGTAGCGGGGACAGATACGCAGTATTTT.